What follows is one T cell receptor (beta chain) and its context. It has no known antigen specificity. No qualities accompany the bases; no much larger clone lies one base away. The protocol used for the library was PCR. The sample was run on a 454 GS FLX Titanium. Clones were called with MiXCR by TCRdb after fastp trimmed the public reads at Q25, and only in-frame beta chains were retained. Each CDR3 protein appears once, grouped with its most common genes and DNA. Recorded for this sample are more than 1,200 distinct CDR3 sequences; around 67% of them occurred a single time. The top ten clones comprise around 5.5% of the sample. This record belongs to a study of regulatory and conventional T cells in breast cancer (dated by TCRdb to between 2015 and 2016). Spanning cysteine to phenylalanine, the CDR3 consists of 15 amino acids. CDR3 DNA is the only sequence kept; it has 45 bases, read in frame from the first base. Relative to germline, V is 5 bases shorter and J is 2 bases shorter, with 13 bases between their ends.

Sequencing was performed on regulatory T cells from blood. In this chain, TRBV12-3 or TRBV12-4 is recombined with TRBJ1-5; a tentative D match to TRBD1 spans 5 bases. The sequence was collected from a female donor in good health. The sequence in DNA is TGTGCCAGCAGTCATACAGGTCCGGGCAATCAGCCCCAGCATTTT. This encodes CASSHTGPGNQPQHF.